A selection of T cell receptor beta chains follows, all from one sample in a study of siplizumab effects on memory and regulatory T cells. Repertoires were generated with immunoSEQ multiplex PCR, while TCRdb's copy carries only in-frame clones and drops some. The profile covers about 50,000 clones, with more than 85% appearing a single time and less than 0.35% taken by the ten largest. What was sequenced was naive CD8+ T cells sorted from blood. Receptors originate from a human donor in good health. Both conserved end residues are part of each CDR3. Fields, in order: V gene, CDR3 protein.

v_gene: TRBV2
CDR3aa: CARAPPNSPLHF

v_gene: TRBV7-6
CDR3aa: CASSLSTGGGTEAFF

v_gene: TRBV28
CDR3aa: CASSFQGEGNQPQHF

v_gene: TRBV7-9
CDR3aa: CASSLGIGLTGAEAFF

v_gene: TRBV7-6
CDR3aa: CASSLNPGRQETQYF

v_gene: TRBV12-5
CDR3aa: CASGFRTQDRGPGDTQYF

v_gene: TRBV11-2
CDR3aa: CASSLDYRNTGELFF

v_gene: TRBV29-1
CDR3aa: CSVVAYEQYF

v_gene: TRBV5-4
CDR3aa: CASSLEAGDYTDTQYF

v_gene: TRBV14
CDR3aa: CASSQVAGAYNEQFF

v_gene: TRBV6-6
CDR3aa: CASSYSVTTNTGELFF

v_gene: TRBV6-1
CDR3aa: CASSEDTSRQTQYF

v_gene: TRBV7-9
CDR3aa: CASSQGLAGHYEQYF

v_gene: TRBV5-6
CDR3aa: CASSLLGGTAYEQYF

v_gene: TRBV2
CDR3aa: CARSFRGPNTEAFF

v_gene: TRBV7-6
CDR3aa: CASSSDTEQYF

v_gene: TRBV7-9
CDR3aa: CASSSEDWTGRVVF

v_gene: TRBV7-9
CDR3aa: CASSSVGDRESALHF

v_gene: TRBV11-3
CDR3aa: CASSPGLGGLYEQYF

v_gene: TRBV2
CDR3aa: CASSDSQGNSPLHF

v_gene: TRBV7-6
CDR3aa: CASSLDTNTGELFF

v_gene: TRBV5-1
CDR3aa: CASRTTSNEQFF

v_gene: TRBV6-5
CDR3aa: CASSFRGAGELFF

v_gene: TRBV11-2
CDR3aa: CASSILMNTEAFF

v_gene: TRBV23-1
CDR3aa: CASSLVGTENTEAFF

v_gene: TRBV27
CDR3aa: CATRALGHSNQPQHF

v_gene: TRBV7-6
CDR3aa: CASSLSGYEQFF

v_gene: TRBV29-1
CDR3aa: CSVKEDKGSGEKLFF

v_gene: TRBV7-3
CDR3aa: CASSFQAGGPDTQYF

v_gene: TRBV19
CDR3aa: CASSIAQLSTDSYNEQFF

v_gene: TRBV4-1
CDR3aa: CASSQPRTATDTQYF

v_gene: TRBV19
CDR3aa: CASSVGETYEQYF

v_gene: TRBV14
CDR3aa: CASSKRGLAGVHEQYF

v_gene: TRBV27
CDR3aa: CASSKGTAQETQYF

v_gene: TRBV15
CDR3aa: CATSTEVEIGETQYF

v_gene: TRBV6-5
CDR3aa: CASSYGGPIGYTF

v_gene: TRBV13
CDR3aa: CASSLGGTGTYEQYF

v_gene: TRBV7-2
CDR3aa: CASSLTASPYNEQFF

v_gene: TRBV2
CDR3aa: CASSWGTPRTEAFF

v_gene: TRBV9
CDR3aa: CASSVVHGENWGYNEQFF

v_gene: TRBV6-5
CDR3aa: CASSWSDTQYF

v_gene: TRBV5-4
CDR3aa: CASSLGPSSGGLETQYF

v_gene: TRBV5-1
CDR3aa: CASSSDRYDTGELFF

v_gene: TRBV6-6
CDR3aa: CASSYSRASTDTQYF

v_gene: TRBV5-6
CDR3aa: CASSLGSTLNTEAFF

v_gene: TRBV2
CDR3aa: CASSPLAGRVDNEQFF

v_gene: TRBV6-5
CDR3aa: CASSYATAYEQYF

v_gene: TRBV6-5
CDR3aa: CASRRDIYGYTF

v_gene: TRBV27
CDR3aa: CASSLIGNEQYF

v_gene: TRBV6-5
CDR3aa: CASSYHDNAFLGYTF

v_gene: TRBV13
CDR3aa: CASRLAGSGYEQYF

v_gene: TRBV4-1
CDR3aa: CASSPAAYSNQPQHF

v_gene: TRBV29-1
CDR3aa: CSVETGWETQYF

v_gene: TRBV29-1
CDR3aa: CSARGGQGWSEAFF

v_gene: TRBV19
CDR3aa: CASSIFGTQDSPLHF